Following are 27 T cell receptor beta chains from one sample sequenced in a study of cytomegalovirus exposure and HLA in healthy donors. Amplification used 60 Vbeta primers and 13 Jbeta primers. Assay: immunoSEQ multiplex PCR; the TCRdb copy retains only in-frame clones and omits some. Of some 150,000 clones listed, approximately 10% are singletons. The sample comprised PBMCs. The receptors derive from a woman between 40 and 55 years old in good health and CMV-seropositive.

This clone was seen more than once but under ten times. The CDR3 nucleotides are TGCGCCAGGGAACTACTAACACAGGGGACAGCTAACTATGGCTACACCTTC. Protein product: CARELLTQGTANYGYTF. V gene TRBV10-1 combines with J gene TRBJ1-2; 7 bases agree with TRBD1. J lost 0 bases, V lost 9 bases, and 16 bases had no gene match. The CDR3 runs to 17 residues. CDR1 WNHNN and CDR2 SYGVQD come from the germline V gene (reference sequence).

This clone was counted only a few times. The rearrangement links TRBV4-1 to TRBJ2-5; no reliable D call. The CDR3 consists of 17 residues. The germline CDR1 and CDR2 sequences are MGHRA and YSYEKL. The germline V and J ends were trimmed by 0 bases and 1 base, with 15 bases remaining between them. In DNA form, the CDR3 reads TGCGCCAGCAGCCAAGATCCCCCAGGCCTACTCCAAGAGACCCAGTACTTC. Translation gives CASSQDPPGLLQETQYF.

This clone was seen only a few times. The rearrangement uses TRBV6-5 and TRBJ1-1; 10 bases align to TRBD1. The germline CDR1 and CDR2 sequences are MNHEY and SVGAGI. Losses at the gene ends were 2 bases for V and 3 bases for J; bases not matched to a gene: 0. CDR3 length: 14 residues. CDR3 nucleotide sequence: TGTGCCAGCAGTTACGGACAGGGGGACACTGAAGCTTTCTTT. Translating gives CASSYGQGDTEAFF.

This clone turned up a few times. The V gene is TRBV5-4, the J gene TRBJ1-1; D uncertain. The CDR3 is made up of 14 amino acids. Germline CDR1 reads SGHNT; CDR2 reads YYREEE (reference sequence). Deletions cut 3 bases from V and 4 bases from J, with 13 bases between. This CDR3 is CASSSSGRVTEAFF. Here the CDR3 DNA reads TGTGCCAGCAGCTCCTCAGGTAGAGTCACTGAAGCTTTCTTT.

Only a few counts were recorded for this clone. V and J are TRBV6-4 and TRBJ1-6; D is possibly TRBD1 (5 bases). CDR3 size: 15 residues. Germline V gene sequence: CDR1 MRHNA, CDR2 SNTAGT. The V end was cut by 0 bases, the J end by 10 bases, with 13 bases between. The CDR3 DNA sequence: TGTGCCAGCAGTGACTCGATCAGGGCCGACTCACCCCTCCACTTT. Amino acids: CASSDSIRADSPLHF.

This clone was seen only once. The CDR3 is CASSQGTRPQDTQYF. CDR3 bases: TGTGCCAGCAGCCAAGGGACTCGCCCCCAAGATACGCAGTATTTT. The V and J genes are TRBV7-7 and TRBJ2-3; a weak D match, TRBD2 (6 bases). CDR3 size: 15 residues. CDR1 is SSHAT, CDR2 FNYEAQ, per germline (reference sequence). The ends were cut back, 5 bases at V and 5 bases at J, with 17 bases in the middle.

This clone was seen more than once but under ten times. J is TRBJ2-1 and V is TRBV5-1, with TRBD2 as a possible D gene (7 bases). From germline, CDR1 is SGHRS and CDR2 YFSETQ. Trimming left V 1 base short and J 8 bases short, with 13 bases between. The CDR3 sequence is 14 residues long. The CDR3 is CASSLWGGLDEQFF. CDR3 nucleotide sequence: TGCGCCAGCAGCTTGTGGGGGGGGCTCGATGAGCAGTTCTTC.

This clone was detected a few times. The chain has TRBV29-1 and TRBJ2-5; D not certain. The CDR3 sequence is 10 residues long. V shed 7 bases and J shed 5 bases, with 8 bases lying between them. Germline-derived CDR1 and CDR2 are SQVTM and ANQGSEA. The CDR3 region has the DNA TGCAGCGCCGAGTGGGAGACCCAGTACTTC. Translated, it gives CSAEWETQYF.

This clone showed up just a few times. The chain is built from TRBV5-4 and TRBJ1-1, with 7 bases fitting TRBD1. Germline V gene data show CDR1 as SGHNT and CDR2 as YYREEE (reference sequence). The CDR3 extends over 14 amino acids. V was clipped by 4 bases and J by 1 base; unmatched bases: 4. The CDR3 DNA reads TGTGCCAGCAGCCCAGGGGGTCGGAACACTGAAGCTTTCTTT. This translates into CASSPGGRNTEAFF.

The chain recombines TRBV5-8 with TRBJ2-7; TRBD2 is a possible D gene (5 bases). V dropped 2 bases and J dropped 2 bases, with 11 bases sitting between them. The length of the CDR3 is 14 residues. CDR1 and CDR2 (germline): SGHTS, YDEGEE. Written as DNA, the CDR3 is TGTGCCAGCAGCTTCGACTACGCACCCTACGAGCAGTACTTC. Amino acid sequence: CASSFDYAPYEQYF.

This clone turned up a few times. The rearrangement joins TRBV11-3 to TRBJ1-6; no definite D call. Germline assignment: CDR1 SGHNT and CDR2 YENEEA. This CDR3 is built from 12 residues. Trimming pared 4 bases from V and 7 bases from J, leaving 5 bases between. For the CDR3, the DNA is TGTGCCAGCAGCTATGCGAATTCACCCCTCCACTTT. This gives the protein CASSYANSPLHF. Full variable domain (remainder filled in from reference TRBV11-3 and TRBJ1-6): EAGVVQSPRYKIIEKKQPVAFWCNPISGHNTLYWYLQNLGQGPELLIRYENEEAVDDSQLPKDRFSAERLKGVDSTLKIQPAELGDSAVYLCASSYANSPLHFGNGTRLTVT.

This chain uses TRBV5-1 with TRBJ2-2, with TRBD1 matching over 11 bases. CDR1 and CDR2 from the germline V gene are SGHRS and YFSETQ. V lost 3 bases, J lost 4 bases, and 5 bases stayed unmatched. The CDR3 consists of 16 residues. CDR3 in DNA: TGCGCCAGCAGCTCCGGGGACAGGGGGGGCACCGGGGAGCTGTTTTTT. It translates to CASSSGDRGGTGELFF. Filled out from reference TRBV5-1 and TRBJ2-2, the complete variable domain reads KAGVTQTPRYLIKTRGQQVTLSCSPISGHRSVSWYQQTPGQGLQFLFEYFSETQRNKGNFPGRFSGRQFSNSRSEMNVSTLELGDSALYLCASSSGDRGGTGELFFGEGSRLTVL.

CDR3 in amino acids: CASSPRLAGKNEQFF. CDR3 in DNA: TGTGCCAGCAGTCCCCGACTAGCGGGGAAGAATGAGCAGTTCTTC. The chain has TRBV6-5 and TRBJ2-1; TRBD2 agrees at 11 bases. Germline CDR1 MNHEY, CDR2 SVGAGI. The CDR3 runs to 15 residues. The junction had 7 bases not matched to a gene; V was cut back by 5 bases and J by 7 bases.

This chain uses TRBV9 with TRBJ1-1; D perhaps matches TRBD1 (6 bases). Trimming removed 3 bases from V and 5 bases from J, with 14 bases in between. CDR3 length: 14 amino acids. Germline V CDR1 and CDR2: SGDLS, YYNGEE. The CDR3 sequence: CASSGNRVGTEAFF. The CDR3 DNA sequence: TGTGCCAGCAGCGGCAACAGGGTCGGAACTGAAGCTTTCTTT.

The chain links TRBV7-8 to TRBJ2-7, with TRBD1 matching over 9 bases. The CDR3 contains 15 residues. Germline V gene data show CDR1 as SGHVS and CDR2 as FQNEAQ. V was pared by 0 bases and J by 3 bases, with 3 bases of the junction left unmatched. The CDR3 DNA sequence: TGTGCCAGCAGCTTAGCGGGGACAGGGCTCTACGAGCAGTACTTC. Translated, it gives CASSLAGTGLYEQYF.

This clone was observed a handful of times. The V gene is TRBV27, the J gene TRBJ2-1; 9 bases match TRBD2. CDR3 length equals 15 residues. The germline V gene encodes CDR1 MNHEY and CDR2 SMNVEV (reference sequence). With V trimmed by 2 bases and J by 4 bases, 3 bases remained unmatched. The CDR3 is CASSLTLAGYNEQFF. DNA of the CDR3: TGTGCCAGCAGTTTAACCCTAGCGGGGTACAATGAGCAGTTCTTC.

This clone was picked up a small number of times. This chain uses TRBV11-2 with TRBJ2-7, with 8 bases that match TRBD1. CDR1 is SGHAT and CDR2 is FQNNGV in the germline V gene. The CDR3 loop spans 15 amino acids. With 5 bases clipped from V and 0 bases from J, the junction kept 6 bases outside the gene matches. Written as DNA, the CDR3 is TGTGCCAGCAGCCCGACAGGGGATAGCTCCTACGAGCAGTACTTC. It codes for CASSPTGDSSYEQYF.

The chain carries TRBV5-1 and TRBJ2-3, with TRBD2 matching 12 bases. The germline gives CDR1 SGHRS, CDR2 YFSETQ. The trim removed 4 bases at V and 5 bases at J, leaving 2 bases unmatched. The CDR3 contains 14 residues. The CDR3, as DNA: TGCGCCAGCAGCGCGACTAGCGGGGGAGATACGCAGTATTTT. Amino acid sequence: CASSATSGGDTQYF.

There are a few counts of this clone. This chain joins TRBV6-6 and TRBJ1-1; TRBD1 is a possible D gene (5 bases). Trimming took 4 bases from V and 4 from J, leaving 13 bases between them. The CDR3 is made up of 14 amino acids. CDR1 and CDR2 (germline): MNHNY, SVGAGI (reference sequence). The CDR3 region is CASSLQGDITEAFF. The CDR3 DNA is TGTGCCAGCAGTTTGCAGGGTGATATCACTGAAGCTTTCTTT.

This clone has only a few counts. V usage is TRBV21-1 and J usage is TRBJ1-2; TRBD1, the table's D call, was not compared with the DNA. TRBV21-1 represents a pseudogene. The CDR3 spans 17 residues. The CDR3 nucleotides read TGTGCCAGCAGCAAACCGGGACAGGGACCTACTAACTATGGCTACACCTTC. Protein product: CASSKPGQGPTNYGYTF.

The CDR3 loop reads CASSPGPPNSPLHF. In DNA form, the CDR3 reads TGCGCCAGCAGCCCAGGGCCTCCTAATTCACCCCTCCACTTT. The chain couples TRBV5-1 to TRBJ1-6; a weak D match, TRBD1 (5 bases). The germline V gene encodes CDR1 SGHRS and CDR2 YFSETQ. Trimming stripped 4 bases from V and 6 bases from J, with 11 bases between. The CDR3 contains 14 residues.

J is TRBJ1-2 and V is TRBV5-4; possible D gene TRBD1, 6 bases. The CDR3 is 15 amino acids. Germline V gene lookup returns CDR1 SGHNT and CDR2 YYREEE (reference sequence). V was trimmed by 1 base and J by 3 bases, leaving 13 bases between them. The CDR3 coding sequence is TGTGCCAGCAGCTTGTCTACAGGGATAGACTATGGCTACACCTTC. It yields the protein CASSLSTGIDYGYTF. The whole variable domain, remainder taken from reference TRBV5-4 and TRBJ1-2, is ETGVTQSPTHLIKTRGQQVTLRCSSQSGHNTVSWYQQALGQGPQFIFQYYREEENGRGNFPPRFSGLQFPNYSSELNVNALELDDSALYLCASSLSTGIDYGYTFGSGTRLTVV.

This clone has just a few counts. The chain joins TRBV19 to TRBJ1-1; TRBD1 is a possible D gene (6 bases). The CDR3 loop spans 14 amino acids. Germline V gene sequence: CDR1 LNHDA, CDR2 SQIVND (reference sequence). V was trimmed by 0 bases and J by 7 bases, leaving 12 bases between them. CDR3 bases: TGTGCCAGTAGTATAGATCAGGGACACTATGAAGCTTTCTTT. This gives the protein CASSIDQGHYEAFF.

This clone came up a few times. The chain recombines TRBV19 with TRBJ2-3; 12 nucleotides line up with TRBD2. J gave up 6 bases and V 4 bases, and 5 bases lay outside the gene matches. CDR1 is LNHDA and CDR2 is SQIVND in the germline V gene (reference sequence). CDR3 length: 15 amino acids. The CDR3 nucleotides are TGTGCCAGTAGTAGACTAGCGGGGGAAGGGGATACGCAGTATTTT. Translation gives CASSRLAGEGDTQYF.

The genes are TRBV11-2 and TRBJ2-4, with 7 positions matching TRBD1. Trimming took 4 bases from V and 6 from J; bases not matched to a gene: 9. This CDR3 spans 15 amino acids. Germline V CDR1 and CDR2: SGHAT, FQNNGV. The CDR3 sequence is CASSSIRGQSNIQYF. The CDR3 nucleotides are TGTGCCAGCAGCTCGATCCGGGGACAGTCAAACATTCAGTACTTC.

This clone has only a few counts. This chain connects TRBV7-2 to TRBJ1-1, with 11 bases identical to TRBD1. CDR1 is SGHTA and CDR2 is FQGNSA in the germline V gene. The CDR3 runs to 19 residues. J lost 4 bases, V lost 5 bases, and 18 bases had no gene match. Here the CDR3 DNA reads TGTGCCAGCAGCCCCCGGACAGGGGGCTTCTGGGTTCTTGGCACTGAAGCTTTCTTT. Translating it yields CASSPRTGGFWVLGTEAFF.

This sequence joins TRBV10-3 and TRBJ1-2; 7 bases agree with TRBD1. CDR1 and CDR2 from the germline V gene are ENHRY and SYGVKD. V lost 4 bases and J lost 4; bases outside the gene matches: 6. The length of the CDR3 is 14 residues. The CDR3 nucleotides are TGTGCCATCAGTGGGAACAGGGGTGCCTATGGCTACACCTTC. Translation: CAISGNRGAYGYTF.